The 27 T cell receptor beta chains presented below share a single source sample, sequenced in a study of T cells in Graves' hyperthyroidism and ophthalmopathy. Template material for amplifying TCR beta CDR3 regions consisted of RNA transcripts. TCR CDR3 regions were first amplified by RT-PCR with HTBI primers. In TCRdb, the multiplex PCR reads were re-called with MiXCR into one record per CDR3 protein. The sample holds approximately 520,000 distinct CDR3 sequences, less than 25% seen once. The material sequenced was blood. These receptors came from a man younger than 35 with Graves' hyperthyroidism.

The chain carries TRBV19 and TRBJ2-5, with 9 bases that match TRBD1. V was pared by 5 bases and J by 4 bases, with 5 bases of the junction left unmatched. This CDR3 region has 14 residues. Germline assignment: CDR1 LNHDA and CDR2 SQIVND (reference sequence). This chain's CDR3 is CASSGNRGRETQYF. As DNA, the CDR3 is TGTGCCAGTAGTGGGAACAGGGGGCGAGAGACCCAGTACTTC.

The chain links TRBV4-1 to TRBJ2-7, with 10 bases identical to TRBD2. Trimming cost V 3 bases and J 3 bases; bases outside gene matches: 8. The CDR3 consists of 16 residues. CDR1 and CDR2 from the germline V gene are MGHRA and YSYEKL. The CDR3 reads CASSHDGTSAYYEQYF. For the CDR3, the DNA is TGCGCCAGCAGCCACGACGGGACTAGCGCTTACTACGAGCAGTACTTC.

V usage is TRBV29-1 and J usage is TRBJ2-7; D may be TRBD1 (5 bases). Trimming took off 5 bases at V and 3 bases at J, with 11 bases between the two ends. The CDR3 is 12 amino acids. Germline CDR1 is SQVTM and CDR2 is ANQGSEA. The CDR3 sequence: CSVKTAYYEQYF. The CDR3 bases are TGCAGCGTTAAGACAGCGTACTACGAGCAGTACTTC.

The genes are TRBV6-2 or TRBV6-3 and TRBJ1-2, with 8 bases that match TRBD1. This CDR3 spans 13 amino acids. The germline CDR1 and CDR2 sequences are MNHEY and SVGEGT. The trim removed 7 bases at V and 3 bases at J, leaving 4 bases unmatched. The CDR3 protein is CASMEDRDYGYTF. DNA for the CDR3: TGTGCCAGCATGGAGGACAGGGACTATGGCTACACCTTC.

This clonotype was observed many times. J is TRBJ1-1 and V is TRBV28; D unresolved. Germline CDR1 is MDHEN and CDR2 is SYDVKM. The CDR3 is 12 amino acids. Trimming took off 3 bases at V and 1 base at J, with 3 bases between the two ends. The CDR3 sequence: CASSFENTEAFF. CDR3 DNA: TGTGCCAGCAGTTTTGAGAACACTGAAGCTTTCTTT.

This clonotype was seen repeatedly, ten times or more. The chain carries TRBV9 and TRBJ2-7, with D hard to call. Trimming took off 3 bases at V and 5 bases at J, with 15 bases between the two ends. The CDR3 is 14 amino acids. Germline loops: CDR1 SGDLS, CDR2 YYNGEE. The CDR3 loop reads CASSARVLADEQYF. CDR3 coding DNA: TGTGCCAGCAGCGCCCGGGTCCTCGCGGACGAGCAGTACTTC.

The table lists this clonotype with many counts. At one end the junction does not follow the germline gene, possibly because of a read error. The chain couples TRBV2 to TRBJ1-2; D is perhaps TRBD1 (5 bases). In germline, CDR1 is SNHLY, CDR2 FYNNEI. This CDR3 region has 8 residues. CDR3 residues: CASRRGAF. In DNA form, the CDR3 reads TGTGCCAGCAGAAGGGGCGCCTTC.

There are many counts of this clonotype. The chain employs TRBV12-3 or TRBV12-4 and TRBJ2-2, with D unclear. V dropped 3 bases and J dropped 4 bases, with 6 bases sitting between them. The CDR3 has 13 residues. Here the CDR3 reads CASSFLTTGELFF. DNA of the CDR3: TGTGCCAGCAGTTTTCTGACCACCGGGGAGCTGTTTTTT.

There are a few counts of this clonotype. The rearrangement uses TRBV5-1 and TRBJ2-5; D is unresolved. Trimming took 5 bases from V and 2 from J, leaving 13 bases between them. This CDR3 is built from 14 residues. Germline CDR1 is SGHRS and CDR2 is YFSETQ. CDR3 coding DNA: TGCGCCAGCAGTAGGGTCGGAGAGCAAGAGACCCAGTACTTC. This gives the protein CASSRVGEQETQYF.

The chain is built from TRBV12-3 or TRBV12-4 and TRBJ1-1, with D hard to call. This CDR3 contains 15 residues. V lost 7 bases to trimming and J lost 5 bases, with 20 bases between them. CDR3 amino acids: CASTTTGRKKTEAFF. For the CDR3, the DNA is TGTGCCAGCACCACCACTGGGAGGAAGAAAACTGAAGCTTTCTTT.

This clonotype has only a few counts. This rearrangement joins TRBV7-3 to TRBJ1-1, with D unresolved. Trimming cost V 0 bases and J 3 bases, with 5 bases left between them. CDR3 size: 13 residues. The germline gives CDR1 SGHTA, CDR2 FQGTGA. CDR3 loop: CASSLTLDTEAFF. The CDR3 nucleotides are TGTGCCAGCAGCTTAACGTTAGACACTGAAGCTTTCTTT.

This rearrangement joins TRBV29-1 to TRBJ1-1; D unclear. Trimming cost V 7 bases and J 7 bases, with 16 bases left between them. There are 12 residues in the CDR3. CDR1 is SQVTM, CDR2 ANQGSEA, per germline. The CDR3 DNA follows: TGCAGCGCGGTTTACTTTGAAATTGAAGCTTTCTTT. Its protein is CSAVYFEIEAFF.

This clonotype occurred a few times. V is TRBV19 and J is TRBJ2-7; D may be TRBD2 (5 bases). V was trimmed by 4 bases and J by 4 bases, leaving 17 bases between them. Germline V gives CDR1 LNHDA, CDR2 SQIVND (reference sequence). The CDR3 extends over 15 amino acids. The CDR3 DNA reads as TGTGCCAGTAGTACCTGGACGGGGTTTCGGTACGAGCAGTACTTC. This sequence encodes CASSTWTGFRYEQYF. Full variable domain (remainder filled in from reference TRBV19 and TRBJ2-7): DGGITQSPKYLFRKEGQNVTLSCEQNLNHDAMYWYRQDPGQGLRLIYYSQIVNDFQKGDIAEGYSVSREKKESFPLTVTSAQKNPTAFYLCASSTWTGFRYEQYFGPGTRLTVT.

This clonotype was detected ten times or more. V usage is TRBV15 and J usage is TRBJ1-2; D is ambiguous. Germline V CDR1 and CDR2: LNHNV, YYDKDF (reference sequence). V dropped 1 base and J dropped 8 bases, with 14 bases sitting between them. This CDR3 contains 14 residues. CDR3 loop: CATSRVREARGYTF. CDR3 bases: TGTGCCACCAGCAGAGTCCGGGAGGCAAGAGGCTACACCTTC.

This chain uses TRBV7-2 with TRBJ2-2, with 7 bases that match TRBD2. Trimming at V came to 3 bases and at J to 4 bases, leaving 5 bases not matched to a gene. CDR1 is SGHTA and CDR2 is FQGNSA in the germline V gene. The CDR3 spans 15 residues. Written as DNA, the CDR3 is TGTGCCAGCAGCTTCCTGGCGGGAGCCACCGGGGAGCTGTTTTTT. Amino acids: CASSFLAGATGELFF.

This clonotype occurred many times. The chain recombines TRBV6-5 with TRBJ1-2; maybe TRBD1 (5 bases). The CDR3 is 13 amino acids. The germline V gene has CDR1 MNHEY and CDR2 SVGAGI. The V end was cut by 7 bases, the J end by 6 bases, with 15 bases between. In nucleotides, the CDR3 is TGTGCCAGCAAATTAGCACAGGCTCATGGCTACACCTTC. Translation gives CASKLAQAHGYTF.

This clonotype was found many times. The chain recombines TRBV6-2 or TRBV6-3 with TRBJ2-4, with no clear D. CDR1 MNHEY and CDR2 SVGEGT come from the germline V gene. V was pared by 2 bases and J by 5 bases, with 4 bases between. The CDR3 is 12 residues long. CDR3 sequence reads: CASSYGENIQYF. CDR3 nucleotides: TGTGCCAGCAGTTACGGGGAAAACATTCAGTACTTC.

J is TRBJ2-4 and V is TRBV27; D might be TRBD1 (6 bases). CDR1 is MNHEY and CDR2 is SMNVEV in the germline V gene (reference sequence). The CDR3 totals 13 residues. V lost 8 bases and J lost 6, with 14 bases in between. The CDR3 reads CASLQGFGNIQYF. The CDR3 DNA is TGTGCCAGCCTCCAGGGGTTCGGAAACATTCAGTACTTC.

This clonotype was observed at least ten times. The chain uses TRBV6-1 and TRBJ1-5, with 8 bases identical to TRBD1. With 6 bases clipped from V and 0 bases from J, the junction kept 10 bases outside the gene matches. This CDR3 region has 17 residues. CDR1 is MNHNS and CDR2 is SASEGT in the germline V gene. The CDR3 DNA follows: TGTGCCAGCAGCCTGGGACAGGCTGTATTTAGCAATCAGCCCCAGCATTTT. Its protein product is CASSLGQAVFSNQPQHF.

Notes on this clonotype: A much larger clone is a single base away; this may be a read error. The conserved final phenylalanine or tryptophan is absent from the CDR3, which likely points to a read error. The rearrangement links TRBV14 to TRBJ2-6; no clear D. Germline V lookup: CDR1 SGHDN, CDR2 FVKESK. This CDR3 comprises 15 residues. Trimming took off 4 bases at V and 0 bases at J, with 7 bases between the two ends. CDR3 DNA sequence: TGTGCCAGCAGCCCGATGACCTCTGGGGCCAACGTCCTGACTGTC. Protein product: CASSPMTSGANVLTV.

The CDR3 here is CASSWGLAGQETQYF. CDR3 DNA: TGTGCCAGCAGCTGGGGACTAGCGGGACAAGAGACCCAGTACTTC. The chain employs TRBV12-3 or TRBV12-4 and TRBJ2-5, with TRBD2 matching over 13 bases. This CDR3 region has 15 residues. J gave up 2 bases and V 6 bases, and 3 bases lay outside the gene matches.

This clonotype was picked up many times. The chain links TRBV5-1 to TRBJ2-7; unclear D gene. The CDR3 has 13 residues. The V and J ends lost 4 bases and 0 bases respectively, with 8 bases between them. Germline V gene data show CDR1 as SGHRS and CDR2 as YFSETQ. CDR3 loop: CASSVPSSYEQYF. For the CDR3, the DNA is TGCGCCAGCAGCGTCCCCAGCTCCTACGAGCAGTACTTC.

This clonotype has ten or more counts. This CDR3 reads CSARDLGGKNQPQHF. Here the CDR3 DNA reads TGCAGTGCTAGAGATCTCGGAGGGAAAAATCAGCCCCAGCATTTT. This sequence joins TRBV20-1 and TRBJ1-5, with D uncertain. Deletions cut 0 bases from V and 4 bases from J, with 13 bases between. The CDR3 contains 15 residues. Germline V gives CDR1 DFQATT, CDR2 SNEGSKA (reference sequence).

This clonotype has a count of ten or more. CDR3 nucleotides: TGTGCTAGTGGTCCCTCGGGACTGATCTACGAGCAGTACTTC. This gives the protein CASGPSGLIYEQYF. The chain joins TRBV12-5 to TRBJ2-7; D might be TRBD2 (6 bases). CDR1 and CDR2 from the germline V gene are LGHNT and FRNRAP. Deletions cut 5 bases from V and 3 bases from J, with 14 bases between. CDR3 length equals 14 residues. The full variable domain, completed using reference TRBV12-5 and TRBJ2-7, is DARVTQTPRHKVTEMGQEVTMRCQPILGHNTVFWYRQTMMQGLELLAYFRNRAPLDDSGMPKDRFSAEMPDATLATLKIQPSEPRDSAVYFCASGPSGLIYEQYFGPGTRLTVT.

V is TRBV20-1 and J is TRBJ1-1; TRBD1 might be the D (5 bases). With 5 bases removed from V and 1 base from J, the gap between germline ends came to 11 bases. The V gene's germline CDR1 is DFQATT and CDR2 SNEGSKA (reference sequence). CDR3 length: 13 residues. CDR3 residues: CSAQGGGNTEAFF. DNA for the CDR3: TGCAGTGCTCAAGGCGGGGGGAACACTGAAGCTTTCTTT.

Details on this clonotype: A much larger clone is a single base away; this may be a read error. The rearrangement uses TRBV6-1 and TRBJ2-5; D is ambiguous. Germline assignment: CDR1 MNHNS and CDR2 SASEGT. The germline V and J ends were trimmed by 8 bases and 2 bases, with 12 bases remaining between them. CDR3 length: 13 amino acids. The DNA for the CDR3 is TGTGCCAGCCGACTTGAGAGTCAAGAGACCCAGTACTTC. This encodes CASRLESQETQYF.

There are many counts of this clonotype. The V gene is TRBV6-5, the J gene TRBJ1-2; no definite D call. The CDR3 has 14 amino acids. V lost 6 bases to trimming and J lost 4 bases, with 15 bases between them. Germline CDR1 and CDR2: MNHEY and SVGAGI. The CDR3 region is CASSIGVVVYGYTF. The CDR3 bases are TGTGCCAGCAGCATTGGGGTGGTTGTCTATGGCTACACCTTC.